This T cell receptor (beta chain) is drawn from a study of tumor-infiltrating lymphocytes in localized non-small cell lung cancer. Turning to the study itself: Patients included smokers and never-smokers with various histologies, some sampled after neoadjuvant chemotherapy. Each patient gave resected tumor and non-adjacent uninvolved lung tissue.

This CDR3 has 17 residues. Between the trimmed V and J ends, which lost 0 bases and 4 bases, there was a span of 14 bases. Germline CDR1 reads SGHRS; CDR2 reads YFSETQ. Generated by immunoSEQ multiplex PCR, the TCRdb table keeps only in-frame clones and is missing some. Here the sample spans approximately 12,000 clones, under 80% being singletons. The material sequenced was lung tumor tissue. V is TRBV5-1 and J is TRBJ2-6, with D tentatively TRBD1 or TRBD2 (6 bases each). The receptor was isolated from a human donor with non-small cell lung cancer. This CDR3 is CASSLAPGAGGANVLTF. CDR3 nucleotides: TGCGCCAGCAGCTTGGCCCCGGGGGCGGGCGGGGCCAACGTCCTGACTTTC. The entire variable domain, with the rest obtained from reference TRBV5-1 and TRBJ2-6, is as follows: KAGVTQTPRYLIKTRGQQVTLSCSPISGHRSVSWYQQTPGQGLQFLFEYFSETQRNKGNFPGRFSGRQFSNSRSEMNVSTLELGDSALYLCASSLAPGAGGANVLTFGAGSRLTVL.